The clone carrying this TCR beta chain came up a few times. This sample stems from a study of OX40 agonist ivuxolimab in advanced cancers. Overall study context: In this cohort, patients received ivuxolimab, an agonistic anti-OX40 (CD134) antibody. A history of anti-PD-1, anti-PD-L1 or anti-CTLA-4 therapy was acceptable, and roughly 40% had some.

Some clones are missing from TCRdb's copy, which holds only in-frame ones; the method was immunoSEQ multiplex PCR. This sample has some 110,000 clones, with roughly 90% found just once. Germline assignment: CDR1 MNHEY and CDR2 SMNVEV (reference sequence). The length of the CDR3 is 12 residues. V lost 6 bases to trimming and J lost 13 bases, with 16 bases between them. The investigators sampled blood at baseline, at cycle 4 day 1, and at cycle 7 day 1. The sequence came from an adult with an advanced solid tumor such as melanoma, head and neck, liver or kidney cancer. The V gene is TRBV27, the J gene TRBJ2-1; no definite D call. Sequenced here: CD4+ or CD8+ T cells sorted from blood, sampled in a trial of the OX40 agonist ivuxolimab. The CDR3 DNA reads TGTGCCAGCAGATCCGGACGACTGGCACAGTTCTTC. Translation: CASRSGRLAQFF.